One and the same sample provided the 12 T cell receptor beta chains below, sequenced in a study of shared clonotypes between healthy human individuals. Measured with immunoSEQ multiplex PCR; TCRdb has only the in-frame clones, and not every one. The sample includes some 2,000,000 clones, 95% seen only once; the top ten take 0.1% to 0.15%. The sample comprised naive CD4+ T cells sorted from blood. This sample's subset: CD45RA+ positively selected. The receptors come from a man younger than 35 in good health.

V and J are TRBV29-1 and TRBJ1-2; a possible D gene is TRBD1 (5 bases). The CDR3 is made up of 12 amino acids. V was trimmed by 4 bases and J by 2 bases, leaving 8 bases between them. Per the germline V gene, CDR1 is SQVTM and CDR2 is ANQGSEA. CDR3 nucleotides: TGCAGCGTTGCTGACAGAAACTATGGCTACACCTTC. Its translation is CSVADRNYGYTF.

This chain joins TRBV29-1 and TRBJ2-6; no clear D. V was clipped by 2 bases and J by 0 bases, with 11 bases between them. CDR1 and CDR2 from the germline V gene are SQVTM and ANQGSEA. This CDR3 spans 16 amino acids. The CDR3 region has the DNA TGCAGCGTTGAATCTTTCAGCTTCTCTGGGGCCAACGTCCTGACTTTC. This sequence encodes CSVESFSFSGANVLTF.

The V gene is TRBV19, the J gene TRBJ1-1; the D is unclear. The CDR3 sequence is 16 residues long. The germline gives CDR1 LNHDA, CDR2 SQIVND (reference sequence). V was trimmed by 6 bases and J by 7 bases, leaving 24 bases between them. The CDR3 here is CASSRIPGLVGFEAFF. The CDR3 coding sequence is TGTGCCAGTAGCCGAATACCTGGCTTGGTAGGTTTTGAAGCTTTCTTT.

The chain couples TRBV6-5 to TRBJ1-2; D is unresolved. Germline values: CDR1 MNHEY, CDR2 SVGAGI. Deletions cut 10 bases from V and 8 bases from J, with 17 bases between. The CDR3 runs to 12 residues. CDR3 sequence reads: CATMDFLGGYTF. CDR3 nucleotide sequence: TGTGCCACCATGGACTTCCTGGGCGGCTACACCTTC.

This clone was counted between two and nine times. The chain combines TRBV19 with TRBJ2-7; 7 bases are shared with TRBD1. The CDR3 runs to 14 residues. V lost 0 bases and J lost 6; bases outside the gene matches: 5. CDR1 is LNHDA, CDR2 SQIVND, per germline (reference sequence). This chain's CDR3 is CASSIDPTGIEQYF. CDR3 DNA sequence: TGTGCCAGTAGTATAGACCCGACAGGGATCGAGCAGTACTTC.

As regards this clone: Other DNA sequences in this sample translate to the same CDR3. CDR3 amino acids: CASSPNFQETQYF. DNA of the CDR3: TGTGCCAGCTCACCAAATTTCCAAGAGACCCAGTACTTC. The chain has TRBV18 and TRBJ2-5; the D is unclear. Germline loops: CDR1 KGHSH, CDR2 LQKENI. The germline V and J ends were trimmed by 2 bases and 1 base, with 5 bases remaining between them. CDR3 length: 13 residues.

The rearrangement links TRBV28 to TRBJ2-2, with 11 bases matching TRBD1. This CDR3 spans 16 amino acids. Germline CDR1 and CDR2: MDHEN and SYDVKM. J gave up 6 bases and V 4 bases, and 7 bases lay outside the gene matches. The CDR3 bases are TGTGCCAGCAGTTATACCGGGACAGGGGGTTCCGGGGAGCTGTTTTTT. Translation gives CASSYTGTGGSGELFF.

The chain couples TRBV9 to TRBJ2-7, with 10 bases aligning to TRBD1. Germline V lookup: CDR1 SGDLS, CDR2 YYNGEE. V lost 5 bases and J lost 8; bases outside the gene matches: 10. This CDR3 has 14 residues. The CDR3 nucleotides read TGTGCCAGCAGTCGACAGGGGGCAGCTACGAAGCAGTACTTC. The encoded protein is CASSRQGAATKQYF.

The CDR3 sequence: CASSLGIGHSTEAFF. The CDR3 coding sequence is TGTGCCAGCAGCTTAGGGATCGGTCACAGCACTGAAGCTTTCTTT. This sequence joins TRBV11-2 and TRBJ1-1, with unresolved D. V lost 1 base and J lost 4, with 13 bases in between. CDR1 is SGHAT and CDR2 is FQNNGV in the germline V gene. CDR3 length equals 15 residues.

The rearrangement links TRBV6-5 to TRBJ2-7; unclear D gene. Germline-derived CDR1 and CDR2 are MNHEY and SVGAGI. V dropped 2 bases and J dropped 0 bases, with 8 bases sitting between them. CDR3 size: 14 residues. CDR3 in amino acids: CASSYRGASYEQYF. CDR3 coding DNA: TGTGCCAGCAGTTACAGAGGAGCCTCCTACGAGCAGTACTTC.

The J gene is TRBJ2-3, the V gene TRBV30; D remains unclear. V was trimmed by 0 bases and J by 1 base, leaving 8 bases between them. Germline CDR1 is GTSNPN and CDR2 is SVGIG (reference sequence). The CDR3 is made up of 14 amino acids. DNA for the CDR3: TGTGCCTGGAGTGTACAAACTGGCACAGATACGCAGTATTTT. Its protein product is CAWSVQTGTDTQYF.

This chain uses TRBV5-6 with TRBJ2-3; D gene uncertain. The V gene lost 4 bases and the J gene lost 0 bases, with 18 bases spanning the gap. The CDR3 is 17 residues long. Germline values: CDR1 SGHDT, CDR2 YYEEEE. The CDR3 here is CASSRLGGGSSTDTQYF. Written as DNA, the CDR3 is TGTGCCAGCAGCCGACTGGGTGGCGGTTCTAGCACAGATACGCAGTATTTT.